This T cell receptor beta chain emerged from a study of shared clonotypes between healthy human individuals (dated by TCRdb to between 2020 and 2021). Background on the whole study: The cohort included three men and a couple of women between 18 and 49 years of age. For each donor, three plates each were used for CD4 naive and CD4 memory, two plates were used for CD8 naive, and one plate was used for CD8 memory. Blood TCR repertoires of about five healthy adults were deeply sequenced to estimate repertoire size and the extent of clonotype sharing between individuals. Libraries were prepared and TCR repertoires were sequenced by different laboratories using diverse techniques, in order to increase sequencing depth and limit assay-specific biases. Each donor's leukapheresis produced roughly between roughly 0.85 and 9 billion PBMCs. The research as a whole found: The small number of donors limited the genetic and exposure-history diversity represented. Larger estimated clonotype richness was generally found for naive subsets than for memory subsets. Higher generation probabilities were observed for clonotypes shared by all four sorted-subset donors than for non-shared clonotypes. Sampling was limited to blood, and TCR repertoires in tissue likely differ from TCR repertoires in blood. Pairwise subsampling led to the expectation that sequencing depth would affect the degree of clonotype sharing among donors. Approximately 5% of naive CD4, 3.5% of naive CD8, roughly 2.4% of memory CD4, and about 0.4% of memory CD8 clonotypes were shared across several donors. Rarefaction of sorted-subset datasets indicated incomplete sequencing despite the large sequencing depth.

The donors were healthy, HIV-negative adults who had no recently reported acute infections or vaccinations. Every donor was a Caucasian adult living in Nashville, Tennessee, USA. CD4+ T cells were enriched through magnetic negative selection, after which naive cells were positively selected on CD45RA and the remaining negative fraction served as the memory subset. After blood collection by leukapheresis, PBMCs were isolated using Ficoll-Histopaque density gradient centrifugation and then cryopreserved in the vapor phase of liquid nitrogen. Purity and quantity of every magnetically sorted T cell population were checked by analytical flow cytometry. Each sorted fraction had its genomic DNA isolated and then quantified by UV absorbance on a Nanodrop 2000c. To note about this clone: It lacks a known antigen. Base qualities are not at hand, and no much larger clone is one base apart.

Using the deep immunoSEQ assay, TCR CDR3 regions were amplified from genomic DNA by multiplex PCR. For each cell subset, the extracted genomic DNA was distributed evenly across all wells of several immunoSEQ 96-well plates, and each plate served as one replicate. For sorted subsets, roughly 200 ng of genomic DNA, equivalent to 25,000 to 35,000 T cell genomes, went into each replicate PCR. Purified libraries were measured with a Qubit 3.0 fluorometer, size-checked on a Bioanalyzer 2100, and measured again with the KAPA Library Quantification kit. A separate single-read 150-cycle Illumina NextSeq 550 flow cell was used to sequence each immunoSEQ 96-well plate. The authors' analysis ran thus. Because the immunoSEQ output held only junctional sequences and lacked quality scores, the filtering could not match the filtering applied to full-length reads. Sequences were annotated with PyIR, a Python wrapper for IgBLAST v1.9, and V/J genes and CDR3 were assigned using IMGT germline references. Reads with weak V/J assignments (E-value above 1e-6), missing CDR3, stop codons, out-of-frame junctions, or ambiguous translated residues were removed. V3J clonotypes were defined as sequences sharing an identical inferred V gene, J gene, and CDR3 amino acid sequence. Percentage overlap between repertoires was calculated by dividing the number of shared unique clonotypes by the size of the smaller repertoire. Repertoire richness was assessed with RTK rarefaction, the Chao1 estimator, and Recon v2.1 estimates of unobserved clonotypes. For all TCRbeta clonotypes obtained by the gDNA method from a few donors, generation probabilities were computed with OLGA. Not all clones reach the TCRdb copy of this immuneACCESS table, which keeps in-frame sequences only. Checked studies attribute under half of the gap to unresolved V genes and leave the rest unexplained. That table supplies the V and J calls and clone size; D and trimming were determined from the DNA. Here the sample has some 2.3 million clones; about 92% occur a single time. About 0.41% of the sample is in the top ten clones.

Its CDR3 holds 16 amino acids, cysteine through phenylalanine. Only the CDR3 part of the read is kept: 48 bases, read in frame from the first base. Sequences SGHKS (CDR1) and YYEKEE (CDR2) are obtained from the germline V gene (reference sequence). The V end gives up 0 bases and the J end 4 bases, leaving 4 bases in the junction not matched to a gene. The material sequenced was naive CD4+ T cells from PBMCs. This specimen's cell subset or site label, interpreted: CD45RA+ positively selected. The chain is encoded by TRBV5-5 joined to TRBJ1-2, with 12 central nucleotides matching TRBD1. This TCR came from a man aged 18 to 29 in good health. Some clones in this sample may be carry-over from other donors' samples. The CDR3 reads CASSLAGTGGFYGYTF. The DNA sequence reads TGTGCCAGCAGCTTGGCCGGGACAGGGGGCTTCTATGGCTACACCTTC.